This TCR beta chain was found in a study of shared clonotypes between healthy human individuals. Cells designated naive CD8 were CD45RO-negative and were positively selected for CCR7, with terminally differentiated effector memory CD45RA+ cells excluded. Each subset's genomic DNA was split evenly across several immunoSEQ plates. In the sorted-subset replicate PCRs, 200 ng DNA, around 30,000 T cell genomes, was used. This table comes from immunoSEQ multiplex PCR, and its TCRdb copy is limited to in-frame clones, with some not included. Of millions of clones listed, roughly 95% were seen once; the top ten hold more than 0.95%. Trimming cost V 8 bases and J 4 bases, with 11 bases left between them. The length of the CDR3 is 13 residues. The germline gives CDR1 SGHVS, CDR2 FQNEAQ.

This TCR derives from a man aged 18-30 years in good health. Sequenced material: naive CD8+ T cells sorted from blood. The V and J genes are TRBV7-8 and TRBJ1-4, with D hard to call. CDR3 amino acids: CASHDGLNEKLFF. Written as DNA, the CDR3 is TGTGCCAGCCATGACGGACTTAATGAAAAACTGTTTTTT.